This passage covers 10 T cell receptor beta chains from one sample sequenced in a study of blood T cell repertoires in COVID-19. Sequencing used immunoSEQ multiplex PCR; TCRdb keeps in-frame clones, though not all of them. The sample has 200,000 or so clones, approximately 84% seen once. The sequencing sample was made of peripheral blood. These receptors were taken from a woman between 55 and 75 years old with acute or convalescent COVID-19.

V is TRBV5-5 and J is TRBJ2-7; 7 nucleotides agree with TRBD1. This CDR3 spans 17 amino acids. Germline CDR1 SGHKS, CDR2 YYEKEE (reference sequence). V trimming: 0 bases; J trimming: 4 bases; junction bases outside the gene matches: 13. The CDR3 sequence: CASSLAGSGQPLYEQYF. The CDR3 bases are TGTGCCAGCAGCTTGGCGGGCTCGGGACAGCCACTGTACGAGCAGTACTTC. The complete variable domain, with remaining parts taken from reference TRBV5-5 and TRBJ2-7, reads DAGVTQSPTHLIKTRGQQVTLRCSPISGHKSVSWYQQVLGQGPQFIFQYYEKEERGRGNFPDRFSARQFPNYSSELNVNALLLGDSALYLCASSLAGSGQPLYEQYFGPGTRLTVT.

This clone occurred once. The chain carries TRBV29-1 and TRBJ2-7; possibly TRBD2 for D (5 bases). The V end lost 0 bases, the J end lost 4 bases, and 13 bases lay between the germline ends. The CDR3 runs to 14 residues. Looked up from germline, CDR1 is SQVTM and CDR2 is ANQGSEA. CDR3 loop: CSVEDPKSGYEQYF. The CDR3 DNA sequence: TGCAGCGTTGAAGATCCCAAGTCGGGGTACGAGCAGTACTTC.

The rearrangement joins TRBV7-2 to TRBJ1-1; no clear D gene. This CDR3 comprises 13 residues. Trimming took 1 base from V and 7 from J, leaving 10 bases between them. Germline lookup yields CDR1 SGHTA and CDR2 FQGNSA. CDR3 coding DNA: TGTGCCAGCAGCTTAGGGGAGTGGAGTGAAGCTTTCTTT. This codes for CASSLGEWSEAFF.

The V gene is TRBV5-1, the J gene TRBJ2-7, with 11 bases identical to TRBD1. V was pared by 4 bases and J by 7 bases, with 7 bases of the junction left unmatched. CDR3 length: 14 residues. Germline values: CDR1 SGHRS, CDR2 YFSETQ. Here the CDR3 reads CASSQDRGLFEQYF. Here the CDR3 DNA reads TGCGCCAGCAGCCAGGACAGGGGGCTATTTGAGCAGTACTTC.

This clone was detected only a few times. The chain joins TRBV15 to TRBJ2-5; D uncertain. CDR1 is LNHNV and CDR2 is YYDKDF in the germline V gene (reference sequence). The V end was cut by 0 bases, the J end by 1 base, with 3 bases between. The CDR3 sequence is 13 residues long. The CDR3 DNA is TGTGCCACCAGCAGAGACAGCCAAGAGACCCAGTACTTC. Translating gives CATSRDSQETQYF.

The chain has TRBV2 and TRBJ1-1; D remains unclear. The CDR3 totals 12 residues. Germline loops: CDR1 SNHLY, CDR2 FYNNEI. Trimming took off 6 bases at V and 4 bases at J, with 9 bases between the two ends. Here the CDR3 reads CASRVVSTEAFF. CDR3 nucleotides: TGTGCCAGCAGGGTGGTGAGCACTGAAGCTTTCTTT.

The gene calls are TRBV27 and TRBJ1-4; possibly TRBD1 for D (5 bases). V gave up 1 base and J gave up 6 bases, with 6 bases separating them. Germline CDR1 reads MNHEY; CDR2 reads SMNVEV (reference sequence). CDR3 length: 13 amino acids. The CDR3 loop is CASSLWGDEKLFF. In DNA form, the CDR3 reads TGTGCCAGCAGTTTATGGGGGGATGAAAAACTGTTTTTT. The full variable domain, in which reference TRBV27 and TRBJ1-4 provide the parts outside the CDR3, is EAQVTQNPRYLITVTGKKLTVTCSQNMNHEYMSWYRQDPGLGLRQIYYSMNVEVTDKGDVPEGYKVSRKEKRNFPLILESPSPNQTSLYFCASSLWGDEKLFFGSGTQLSVL.

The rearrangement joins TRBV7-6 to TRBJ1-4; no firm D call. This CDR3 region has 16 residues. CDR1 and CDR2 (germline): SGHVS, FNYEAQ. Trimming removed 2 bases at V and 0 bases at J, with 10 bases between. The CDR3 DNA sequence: TGTGCCAGCAGCTTAACTCAGGTTGCAACTAATGAAAAACTGTTTTTT. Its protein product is CASSLTQVATNEKLFF.

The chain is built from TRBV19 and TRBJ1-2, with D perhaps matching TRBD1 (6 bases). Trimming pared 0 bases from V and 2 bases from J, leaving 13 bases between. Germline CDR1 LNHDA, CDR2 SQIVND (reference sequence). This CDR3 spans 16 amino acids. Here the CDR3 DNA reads TGTGCCAGTAGTATAGAAGGCCCGGACAGCAACTATGGCTACACCTTC. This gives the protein CASSIEGPDSNYGYTF.

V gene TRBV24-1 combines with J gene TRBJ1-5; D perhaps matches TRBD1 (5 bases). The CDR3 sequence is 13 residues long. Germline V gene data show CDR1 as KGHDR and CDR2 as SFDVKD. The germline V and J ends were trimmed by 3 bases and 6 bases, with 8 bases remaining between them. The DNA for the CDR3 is TGTGCCACCAGTGATGGGGGGGGTCAGCCCCAGCATTTT. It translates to CATSDGGGQPQHF.